Listed below are T cell receptor beta chains from one sample, sequenced in a study of T cell responses to AZD1222 COVID-19 vaccine. Clones were sequenced by immunoSEQ multiplex PCR, and TCRdb holds only the in-frame ones, with some missing. The sample has under 150,000 clones, approximately 83% seen once; the top ten hold about 1.5%. The sequenced sample was peripheral blood, obtained on day 0 of AZD1222 vaccination. These receptors originate from an adult in good health. Each CDR3 is given with its conserved first and last residue. A D gene is named only where the DNA matches it firmly. Expanded clones are given a class, and other clones once, few, many or no size at all.

D: NA; size: NA; V: TRBV5-5; J: TRBJ1-5; DNA: TGTGCCAGCAGCTTCTGGGAGGGGCAGCCCCAGCATTTT; CDR3: CASSFWEGQPQHF
D: NA; size: once; V: TRBV30; J: TRBJ2-2; DNA: TGTGCCTGGAGTGTAAGAAGGGAGCTGTTTTTT; CDR3: CAWSVRRELFF
D: NA; size: NA; V: TRBV4-1; J: TRBJ1-1; DNA: TGCGCCAGCAGCCTTTTCGATGAAGCTTTCTTT; CDR3: CASSLFDEAFF
D: TRBD2; size: NA; V: TRBV3-1/TRBV3-2; J: TRBJ2-7; DNA: TGTGCCAGCAGCTATAGCGGGAGGGCCCGAGACGAGCAGTACTTC; CDR3: CASSYSGRARDEQYF
D: TRBD1; size: NA; V: TRBV7-2; J: TRBJ2-5; DNA: TGTGCCAGCAGCTTAAAGTTTAGGGCAGGGACAGAAGAAGAGACCCAGTACTTC; CDR3: CASSLKFRAGTEEETQYF
D: NA; size: NA; V: TRBV9; J: TRBJ1-2; DNA: TGTGCCAGCAGCGTAGGACAGGCGTCCTATGGCTACACCTTC; CDR3: CASSVGQASYGYTF
D: NA; size: NA; V: TRBV14; J: TRBJ2-5; DNA: TGTGCCAGCAGCCAAGATTTTATAGGGGAGACCCAGTACTTC; CDR3: CASSQDFIGETQYF
D: TRBD2; size: NA; V: TRBV4-3; J: TRBJ2-3; DNA: TGCGCCAGCAGCCAGGGGGGACTAGCGGGACTCACAGATACGCAGTATTTT; CDR3: CASSQGGLAGLTDTQYF
D: NA; size: NA; V: TRBV5-5; J: TRBJ1-1; DNA: TGTGCCAGCAGCCAAGGACAGAAGAACACTGAAGCTTTCTTT; CDR3: CASSQGQKNTEAFF
D: NA; size: few; V: TRBV19; J: TRBJ1-5; DNA: TGTGCCAGTAGTATAGGGGGCAGGGGAAGTCCTAATCAGCCCCAGCATTTT; CDR3: CASSIGGRGSPNQPQHF
D: NA; size: NA; V: TRBV11-3; J: TRBJ1-3; DNA: TGTGCCAGCAGCTTATGGAGGTCTGGAAACACCATATATTTT; CDR3: CASSLWRSGNTIYF
D: NA; size: few; V: TRBV6-5; J: TRBJ1-6; DNA: TGTGCCAGCAGTCCGCGGGGGGCTAATAATTCACCCCTCCACTTT; CDR3: CASSPRGANNSPLHF
D: NA; size: NA; V: TRBV5-4; J: TRBJ2-2; DNA: TGTGCCAGCAGCCCCCGGTTGCGGCAGGGGAACACCGGGGAGCTGTTTTTT; CDR3: CASSPRLRQGNTGELFF
D: NA; size: once; V: TRBV7-3; J: TRBJ1-2; DNA: TGTGCCAGCAGCCCCTCCTCGGACAATAACTATGGCTACACCTTC; CDR3: CASSPSSDNNYGYTF
D: NA; size: NA; V: TRBV4-1; J: TRBJ1-2; DNA: TGCGCCAGCAGCCCCTTGGGGGTTGGCTACACCTTC; CDR3: CASSPLGVGYTF
D: NA; size: once; V: TRBV5-1; J: TRBJ1-1; DNA: TGCGCCAGCAGCTTGCAGGGATCCTTGAACACTGAAGCTTTCTTT; CDR3: CASSLQGSLNTEAFF
D: NA; size: NA; V: TRBV30; J: TRBJ2-7; DNA: TGTGCCTGGAGTTCCACCTACGAGCAGTACTTC; CDR3: CAWSSTYEQYF
D: NA; size: NA; V: TRBV6-5; J: TRBJ1-6; DNA: TGTGCCAGCGGGAAACCCACAGGGAATTCACCCCTCCACTTT; CDR3: CASGKPTGNSPLHF
D: NA; size: NA; V: TRBV9; J: TRBJ2-1; DNA: TGTGCCAGCAGCGTAGAGGCGCGCAATGAGCAGTTCTTC; CDR3: CASSVEARNEQFF
D: NA; size: once; V: TRBV7-9; J: TRBJ1-2; DNA: TGTGCCAGCAGCTTGGTAGGGCAAGCTAACTATGGCCACACCTTC; CDR3: CASSLVGQANYGHTF
D: TRBD1; size: few; V: TRBV6-2/TRBV6-3; J: TRBJ2-6; DNA: TGTGCCAGCAGCCAACAGGGGCGTGGGGCCAACGTCCTGACTTTC; CDR3: CASSQQGRGANVLTF
D: NA; size: NA; V: TRBV6-5; J: TRBJ2-7; DNA: TGTGCCAGCACCCGGGGGGCCCCAGGCGAGCAGTACTTC; CDR3: CASTRGAPGEQYF
D: NA; size: NA; V: TRBV7-9; J: TRBJ2-3; DNA: TGTGCCAGCACCCCCCGGAGGGAGCCCCCTGGCACAGATACGCAGTATTTT; CDR3: CASTPRREPPGTDTQYF
D: TRBD2; size: NA; V: TRBV30; J: TRBJ2-3; DNA: TGTGCCTGGTCCAGGGAAGCGGGGGGACATCGAAATACGCAGTATTTT; CDR3: CAWSREAGGHRNTQYF
D: TRBD1; size: NA; V: TRBV7-9; J: TRBJ1-2; DNA: TGTGCCAGCAGCTCGCAGATGACAGGGACTCGTTATGGCTACACCTTC; CDR3: CASSSQMTGTRYGYTF
D: NA; size: NA; V: TRBV9; J: TRBJ1-1; DNA: TGTGCCAGCAGCACCCGACAGGAGGGGGTGTACACTGAAGCTTTCTTT; CDR3: CASSTRQEGVYTEAFF